These T cell receptor beta chains were read from a single sample in a study of long-term antiretroviral therapy in people with HIV. Clones were sequenced by immunoSEQ multiplex PCR, and TCRdb holds only the in-frame ones, with some missing. The top ten clones hold nearly 7.5% of a sample with 25,000 to 35,000 clones, about nine tenths of them seen once. The material was unsorted PBMCs, obtained 5 years before starting antiretroviral therapy. These receptors originate from a man aged 50 to 60 with HIV. The CDR3 runs from the conserved cysteine through the conserved F or W. A D gene is named only where the DNA matches it firmly. Size values are once, few and many counts, or a class for expanded clones, and some rows have none.

J gene: TRBJ2-7
V gene: TRBV29-1
D gene: TRBD2
clone size: NA
CDR3 length: 15
CDR3 DNA: TGCAGCGTGCCCCCTGGGCGGGAGGGTTCGAACGAGCAGTACTTC
CDR3 protein: CSVPPGREGSNEQYF

J gene: TRBJ2-2
V gene: TRBV11-2
D gene: NA
clone size: once
CDR3 length: 17
CDR3 DNA: TGTGCCAGCAGCCCGAGCCCGGACAGAGCTGACACCGGGGAGCTGTTTTTT
CDR3 protein: CASSPSPDRADTGELFF

J gene: TRBJ2-1
V gene: TRBV18
D gene: NA
clone size: NA
CDR3 length: 17
CDR3 DNA: TGTGCCAGCTCACCACCGATAGGGGGGAGCTCCTACAATGAGCAGTTCTTC
CDR3 protein: CASSPPIGGSSYNEQFF

J gene: TRBJ2-2
V gene: TRBV9
D gene: NA
clone size: NA
CDR3 length: 14
CDR3 DNA: TGTGCCAGCAGCGTAGCTCTGGGGTCCGGGGAGCTGTTTTTT
CDR3 protein: CASSVALGSGELFF

J gene: TRBJ1-1
V gene: TRBV5-5
D gene: NA
clone size: NA
CDR3 length: 15
CDR3 DNA: TGTGCCAGCAGCTTGTACGCAGGGGTGAACACTGAAGCTTTCTTT
CDR3 protein: CASSLYAGVNTEAFF

J gene: TRBJ2-1
V gene: TRBV9
D gene: TRBD2
clone size: NA
CDR3 length: 15
CDR3 DNA: TGTGCCAGCAGCGTTAGCGGGAGCTCCCCTAATGAGCAGTTCTTC
CDR3 protein: CASSVSGSSPNEQFF

J gene: TRBJ2-3
V gene: TRBV5-4
D gene: NA
clone size: once
CDR3 length: 13
CDR3 DNA: TGTGCCAGCAGCCCACGGGACGGGGATACGCAGTATTTT
CDR3 protein: CASSPRDGDTQYF

J gene: TRBJ2-2
V gene: TRBV27
D gene: TRBD1
clone size: once
CDR3 length: 13
CDR3 DNA: TGTGCCATCGGGACAGAAGGAACCGGGGAGCTGTTTTTT
CDR3 protein: CAIGTEGTGELFF

J gene: TRBJ1-5
V gene: TRBV27
D gene: NA
clone size: NA
CDR3 length: 17
CDR3 DNA: TGTGCCAGCAGTTTATTCGCCGTGGGCAGCAGCAATCAGCCCCAGCATTTT
CDR3 protein: CASSLFAVGSSNQPQHF

J gene: TRBJ2-7
V gene: TRBV10-1
D gene: NA
clone size: NA
CDR3 length: 15
CDR3 DNA: TGCGCCAGCAGTGAGGCAGGGTCAACGTTCTACGAGCAGTACTTC
CDR3 protein: CASSEAGSTFYEQYF

J gene: TRBJ1-5
V gene: TRBV29-1
D gene: TRBD1
clone size: NA
CDR3 length: 13
CDR3 DNA: TGCAGCGTTCTACAGGGGTGGGATCAGCCCCAGCATTTT
CDR3 protein: CSVLQGWDQPQHF

J gene: TRBJ2-2
V gene: TRBV12-5
D gene: TRBD2
clone size: NA
CDR3 length: 16
CDR3 DNA: TGTGCTAGTGGTTGGACTAGCGGGGCGAACACCGGGGAGCTGTTTTTT
CDR3 protein: CASGWTSGANTGELFF

J gene: TRBJ2-7
V gene: TRBV5-1
D gene: NA
clone size: NA
CDR3 length: 13
CDR3 DNA: TGCGCCAGCAGCTTGTCACTGGGGCAGGAGCAGTACTTC
CDR3 protein: CASSLSLGQEQYF

J gene: TRBJ1-5
V gene: TRBV10-3
D gene: NA
clone size: NA
CDR3 length: 13
CDR3 DNA: TGTGCCATCAGTGCACAGGGTGATCAGCCCCAGCATTTT
CDR3 protein: CAISAQGDQPQHF

J gene: TRBJ2-3
V gene: TRBV5-4
D gene: NA
clone size: NA
CDR3 length: 15
CDR3 DNA: TGTGCCAGCATATCGAGGGGCGCGGGGACAGATACGCAGTATTTT
CDR3 protein: CASISRGAGTDTQYF

J gene: TRBJ2-1
V gene: TRBV10-1
D gene: TRBD2
clone size: NA
CDR3 length: 17
CDR3 DNA: TGCGCCAGCAGTGACCGAACCGGGACTAGCGGCTACAATGAGCAGTTCTTC
CDR3 protein: CASSDRTGTSGYNEQFF

J gene: TRBJ2-1
V gene: TRBV7-3
D gene: TRBD2
clone size: NA
CDR3 length: 16
CDR3 DNA: TGTGCCAGCAGCCCCCGGGGGGGGGCTATCTACAATGAGCAGTTCTTC
CDR3 protein: CASSPRGGAIYNEQFF

J gene: TRBJ1-5
V gene: TRBV5-7
D gene: NA
clone size: NA
CDR3 length: 15
CDR3 DNA: TGTGCCAGCAGCTTTACGGCCAGGGGTGGTCAGCCCCAGCATTTT
CDR3 protein: CASSFTARGGQPQHF

J gene: TRBJ1-1
V gene: TRBV15
D gene: NA
clone size: few
CDR3 length: 13
CDR3 DNA: TGTGCCACCAGCAGAGGGGGGAGTACTGAAGCTTTCTTT
CDR3 protein: CATSRGGSTEAFF

J gene: TRBJ2-1
V gene: TRBV5-1
D gene: TRBD2
clone size: NA
CDR3 length: 19
CDR3 DNA: TGCGCCAGCAGCTTGGGGCTAGCGGGCTCAGGAAGGGGGTACAATGAGCAGTTCTTC
CDR3 protein: CASSLGLAGSGRGYNEQFF

J gene: TRBJ1-1
V gene: TRBV29-1
D gene: TRBD1
clone size: NA
CDR3 length: 10
CDR3 DNA: TGCAGCGTTGGGGGGACAGGAGCTTTCTTT
CDR3 protein: CSVGGTGAFF

J gene: TRBJ2-1
V gene: TRBV6-5
D gene: NA
clone size: once
CDR3 length: 15
CDR3 DNA: TGTGCCAGCAGCCTCTCCCTAGCCTCCTACAATGAGCAGTTCTTC
CDR3 protein: CASSLSLASYNEQFF

J gene: TRBJ1-6
V gene: TRBV4-3
D gene: NA
clone size: few
CDR3 length: 15
CDR3 DNA: TGCGCCAGCAGCCAAGATCTCGGACGGAATTCACCCCTCCACTTT
CDR3 protein: CASSQDLGRNSPLHF

J gene: TRBJ2-1
V gene: TRBV9
D gene: NA
clone size: NA
CDR3 length: 15
CDR3 DNA: TGTGCCAGCACCCACACTGGGGTCTCCTACAATGAGCAGTTCTTC
CDR3 protein: CASTHTGVSYNEQFF

J gene: TRBJ1-6
V gene: TRBV10-3
D gene: NA
clone size: NA
CDR3 length: 19
CDR3 DNA: TGTGCCATCAGTGACCCGAGGGGGGGCTCATCTCTCTATAATTCACCCCTCCACTTT
CDR3 protein: CAISDPRGGSSLYNSPLHF

J gene: TRBJ1-2
V gene: TRBV5-1
D gene: TRBD1
clone size: NA
CDR3 length: 13
CDR3 DNA: TGCGCCAGCACACCACAGGGGAACTATGGCTACACCTTC
CDR3 protein: CASTPQGNYGYTF

J gene: TRBJ2-1
V gene: TRBV27
D gene: NA
clone size: NA
CDR3 length: 15
CDR3 DNA: TGTGCCAGCAGTTCAAAAGCGGACCCCTACAATGAGCAGTTCTTC
CDR3 protein: CASSSKADPYNEQFF

J gene: TRBJ1-5
V gene: TRBV5-8
D gene: TRBD1
clone size: NA
CDR3 length: 12
CDR3 DNA: TGTGCCAGCAGCTTGGGCGAGGGACAGGGATCCTTT
CDR3 protein: CASSLGEGQGSF

J gene: TRBJ2-7
V gene: TRBV23-1
D gene: TRBD1
clone size: NA
CDR3 length: 16
CDR3 DNA: TGCGCCACCGGGACAGGGGGCTTCGAAACGGTGGGGGAGCAGTACTTC
CDR3 protein: CATGTGGFETVGEQYF

J gene: TRBJ1-5
V gene: TRBV7-2
D gene: NA
clone size: few
CDR3 length: 13
CDR3 DNA: TGTGCCAGCAGCTTAGGAAACAATCAGCCCCAGCATTTT
CDR3 protein: CASSLGNNQPQHF

J gene: TRBJ1-1
V gene: TRBV7-9
D gene: NA
clone size: NA
CDR3 length: 13
CDR3 DNA: TGTGCCAGCAGCTTAGACGGGGGCGATGAAGCTTTCTTT
CDR3 protein: CASSLDGGDEAFF

J gene: TRBJ1-2
V gene: TRBV19
D gene: TRBD1
clone size: NA
CDR3 length: 14
CDR3 DNA: TGTGCCAGTAGCGGTCCGGGACAGGGGTATGGCTACACCTTC
CDR3 protein: CASSGPGQGYGYTF

J gene: TRBJ2-5
V gene: TRBV2
D gene: NA
clone size: NA
CDR3 length: 15
CDR3 DNA: TGTGCCAGGACTAAGTCCCGGGACAACCAAGAGACCCAGTACTTC
CDR3 protein: CARTKSRDNQETQYF

J gene: TRBJ2-5
V gene: TRBV5-6
D gene: NA
clone size: NA
CDR3 length: 13
CDR3 DNA: TGTGCCAGCAGCTTCTCCAGGGAAGAGACCCAGTACTTC
CDR3 protein: CASSFSREETQYF

J gene: TRBJ1-2
V gene: TRBV5-1
D gene: NA
clone size: NA
CDR3 length: 14
CDR3 DNA: TGCGCCAGCAGCTTGGGTGCAGAGAACTATGGCTACACCTTC
CDR3 protein: CASSLGAENYGYTF

J gene: TRBJ2-6
V gene: TRBV19
D gene: TRBD1
clone size: once
CDR3 length: 16
CDR3 DNA: TGTGCCAGTAGTATTGACAGGGGATCCGGGGCCAACGTCCTGACTTTC
CDR3 protein: CASSIDRGSGANVLTF

J gene: TRBJ1-2
V gene: TRBV19
D gene: TRBD1
clone size: NA
CDR3 length: 16
CDR3 DNA: TGTGCCAGTACCCCCATCGACGGGACAGCTAACTATGGCTACACCTTC
CDR3 protein: CASTPIDGTANYGYTF

J gene: TRBJ1-2
V gene: TRBV19
D gene: TRBD1
clone size: NA
CDR3 length: 17
CDR3 DNA: TGTGCCAGTAGTCCCAGGGACAGGGTCAGGAGATGGTATGGCTACACCTTC
CDR3 protein: CASSPRDRVRRWYGYTF

J gene: TRBJ1-1
V gene: TRBV30
D gene: NA
clone size: NA
CDR3 length: 12
CDR3 DNA: TGTGCCTGGAGCGGGCTGGGGACTGAAGCTTTCTTT
CDR3 protein: CAWSGLGTEAFF

J gene: TRBJ2-5
V gene: TRBV10-1
D gene: TRBD1
clone size: NA
CDR3 length: 15
CDR3 DNA: TGCGCCAGCAGCCTGGGACAGGAGGGACAAGAGACCCAGTACTTC
CDR3 protein: CASSLGQEGQETQYF

J gene: TRBJ2-5
V gene: TRBV18
D gene: NA
clone size: NA
CDR3 length: 14
CDR3 DNA: TGTGCCAGCTCACCTAAGGACTACCAAGAGACCCAGTACTTC
CDR3 protein: CASSPKDYQETQYF

J gene: TRBJ1-1
V gene: TRBV5-1
D gene: NA
clone size: NA
CDR3 length: 14
CDR3 DNA: TGCGCCAGCAGCTTGGCTCGGAGGGGGGATGAAGCTTTCTTT
CDR3 protein: CASSLARRGDEAFF

J gene: TRBJ2-7
V gene: TRBV6-1
D gene: TRBD2
clone size: NA
CDR3 length: 15
CDR3 DNA: TGTGCCAGCACCTTAGGGGCTAGCGGGACCTACGAGCAGTACTTC
CDR3 protein: CASTLGASGTYEQYF

J gene: TRBJ2-3
V gene: TRBV10-3
D gene: TRBD2
clone size: NA
CDR3 length: 15
CDR3 DNA: TGTGCCATCAGTGAGAGGGGACTAGCAGTAGATACGCAGTATTTT
CDR3 protein: CAISERGLAVDTQYF

J gene: TRBJ1-2
V gene: TRBV5-1
D gene: TRBD1
clone size: NA
CDR3 length: 14
CDR3 DNA: TGCGCCAGCAGCTTGGGGACAGGGAGGTATGGCTACACCTTC
CDR3 protein: CASSLGTGRYGYTF

J gene: TRBJ2-7
V gene: TRBV5-1
D gene: TRBD1
clone size: NA
CDR3 length: 14
CDR3 DNA: TGCGCCAGCAGCGTCCGGGACAGGGGCTACGAGCAGTACTTC
CDR3 protein: CASSVRDRGYEQYF

J gene: TRBJ1-2
V gene: TRBV5-1
D gene: TRBD1
clone size: once
CDR3 length: 15
CDR3 DNA: TGCGCCAGCAGCTTGGGACAGGGGGTACCTTATGGCTACACCTTC
CDR3 protein: CASSLGQGVPYGYTF

J gene: TRBJ2-7
V gene: TRBV6-5
D gene: TRBD1
clone size: NA
CDR3 length: 11
CDR3 DNA: TGTGCCAGCAGGCAGGGGGTCGAGCAGTACTTC
CDR3 protein: CASRQGVEQYF

J gene: TRBJ2-5
V gene: TRBV7-6
D gene: NA
clone size: NA
CDR3 length: 13
CDR3 DNA: TGTGCCAGCAGCTTAGGGGCATATGAGACCCAGTACTTC
CDR3 protein: CASSLGAYETQYF

J gene: TRBJ2-3
V gene: TRBV4-3
D gene: NA
clone size: few
CDR3 length: 18
CDR3 DNA: TGCGCCAGCAGCCAGACAATGAACGAGGTATATAGCACAGATACGCAGTATTTT
CDR3 protein: CASSQTMNEVYSTDTQYF

J gene: TRBJ2-1
V gene: TRBV7-2
D gene: TRBD1
clone size: NA
CDR3 length: 13
CDR3 DNA: TGTGCCAGCAGCTCGCAGGGGGTAAATGAGCAGTTCTTC
CDR3 protein: CASSSQGVNEQFF

J gene: TRBJ2-5
V gene: TRBV6-4
D gene: NA
clone size: NA
CDR3 length: 13
CDR3 DNA: TGTGCCACGTCCCGAGGCCCGGGGGAGACCCAGTACTTC
CDR3 protein: CATSRGPGETQYF

J gene: TRBJ1-2
V gene: TRBV5-4
D gene: NA
clone size: NA
CDR3 length: 12
CDR3 DNA: TGTGCCAGCAGCCCGGGGAACTATGGCTACACCTTC
CDR3 protein: CASSPGNYGYTF

J gene: TRBJ1-6
V gene: TRBV15
D gene: TRBD1
clone size: NA
CDR3 length: 12
CDR3 DNA: TGTGCCACCTCTGACAGGGTTCTAACCCTCCACTTT
CDR3 protein: CATSDRVLTLHF

J gene: TRBJ1-3
V gene: TRBV7-8
D gene: NA
clone size: NA
CDR3 length: 16
CDR3 DNA: TGTGCCAGCAGCTTGGGACGGGGCCAATCTGGAAACACCATATATTTT
CDR3 protein: CASSLGRGQSGNTIYF

J gene: TRBJ1-2
V gene: TRBV10-3
D gene: NA
clone size: once
CDR3 length: 13
CDR3 DNA: TGTGCCATCAGTGATGACGGGCTATATGGCTACACCTTC
CDR3 protein: CAISDDGLYGYTF

J gene: TRBJ2-7
V gene: TRBV2
D gene: TRBD1
clone size: NA
CDR3 length: 14
CDR3 DNA: TGTGCCAGCCATTCGGGACAGTCTTACCCCGAGCAGTACTTC
CDR3 protein: CASHSGQSYPEQYF

J gene: TRBJ2-1
V gene: TRBV2
D gene: NA
clone size: NA
CDR3 length: 11
CDR3 DNA: TGTGCCAGCAACAAGGCGGACGAGCAGTTCTTC
CDR3 protein: CASNKADEQFF

J gene: TRBJ2-7
V gene: TRBV28
D gene: NA
clone size: NA
CDR3 length: 14
CDR3 DNA: TGTGCCAGCAGTTTAGTAGGACAAATCTACGAGCAGTACTTC
CDR3 protein: CASSLVGQIYEQYF

J gene: TRBJ1-5
V gene: TRBV2
D gene: NA
clone size: NA
CDR3 length: 15
CDR3 DNA: TGTGCCAGCAGAGGAAGGACAGTACCCAATCAGCCCCAGCATTTT
CDR3 protein: CASRGRTVPNQPQHF